These 9 T cell receptor beta chains came from one sample sequenced in a study of early T cells in non-severe SARS-CoV-2 infection. Using its own MiXCR run on the 5' RACE reads, TCRdb lists one record per CDR3 protein. The repertoire consists of some 55,000 distinct CDR3 sequences, with 9.5% to 15% occurring once and the leading ten covering about 2.5%. The sample was whole blood, taken at baseline. These receptors were obtained from an adult who was a healthcare worker with PCR-confirmed SARS-CoV-2 infection or an uninfected control (not recorded which).

The genes are TRBV28 and TRBJ1-2, with TRBD1 identical over 7 bases. Germline V CDR1 and CDR2: MDHEN, SYDVKM. The CDR3 has 15 residues. J gave up 4 bases and V 2 bases, and 7 bases lay outside the gene matches. CDR3 residues: CASSLTGQLIYGYTF. The CDR3 nucleotides read TGTGCCAGCAGTTTAACGGGACAGCTGATCTATGGCTACACCTTC.

The table lists this clonotype with many counts. The chain couples TRBV3-1 to TRBJ2-5; no definite D call. V lost 1 base to trimming and J lost 2 bases, with 5 bases between them. This CDR3 has 13 amino acids. Germline V gives CDR1 LGHDT, CDR2 YNNKEL (reference sequence). The CDR3 spells CASSQVTQETQYF. The CDR3, as DNA: TGTGCCAGCAGCCAAGTAACTCAAGAGACCCAGTACTTC.

The V call is TRBV2, the J call TRBJ1-6; D not certain. Germline CDR1 SNHLY, CDR2 FYNNEI. The CDR3 runs to 15 residues. V lost 4 bases and J 7 bases, leaving 14 bases between the germline ends. CDR3 nucleotides: TGTGCCAGCAGTGCCCGCCCCATCGGGAATTCACCCCTCCACTTT. It translates to CASSARPIGNSPLHF.

This chain uses TRBV7-2 with TRBJ2-4; D unclear. The CDR3 spans 14 residues. V shed 5 bases and J shed 4 bases, with 12 bases lying between them. Germline assignment: CDR1 SGHTA and CDR2 FQGNSA. As DNA, the CDR3 is TGTGCCAGCAGCCGCAACTTGGGGAAAAACATTCAGTACTTC. Translating gives CASSRNLGKNIQYF.

The V call is TRBV6-2 or TRBV6-3, the J call TRBJ1-2; D not certain. This CDR3 region has 13 residues. Germline CDR1 reads MNHEY; CDR2 reads SVGEGT. Trimming left V 2 bases short and J 0 bases short, with 4 bases between. CDR3 in DNA: TGTGCCAGCAGTTACGGGGCTAACTATGGCTACACCTTC. This gives the protein CASSYGANYGYTF.

This clonotype was seen a few times. This sequence joins TRBV28 and TRBJ2-2; D might be TRBD1 or TRBD2, each matching 5 bases. V lost 6 bases and J lost 4, with 12 bases in between. Germline assignment: CDR1 MDHEN and CDR2 SYDVKM. This CDR3 contains 14 residues. CDR3 region: CASSTGQLTGELFF. CDR3 in DNA: TGTGCCAGCAGCACGGGGCAGCTCACCGGGGAGCTGTTTTTT.

The chain is built from TRBV6-1 and TRBJ1-4; TRBD1 might be the D (6 bases). The length of the CDR3 is 16 residues. Germline loops: CDR1 MNHNS, CDR2 SASEGT. Trimming left V 5 bases short and J 0 bases short, with 13 bases between. The chain's CDR3 is CASSTTGNPTNEKLFF. CDR3 DNA sequence: TGTGCCAGCAGTACTACAGGGAACCCAACTAATGAAAAACTGTTTTTT.

This clonotype has just a few counts. The chain employs TRBV11-2 and TRBJ2-1, with D possibly matching TRBD2 (6 bases). Trimming pared 4 bases from V and 1 base from J, leaving 20 bases between. The CDR3 has 18 residues. Germline V gene data show CDR1 as SGHAT and CDR2 as FQNNGV. The CDR3 loop is CASSYDSPVAASYNEQFF. As DNA, the CDR3 is TGTGCCAGCAGCTACGATAGCCCTGTAGCGGCTTCCTACAATGAGCAGTTCTTC.

This chain connects TRBV28 to TRBJ2-4, with 12 bases matching TRBD2. Germline values: CDR1 MDHEN, CDR2 SYDVKM. V lost 6 bases to trimming and J lost 7 bases; unmatched junction nucleotides: 10. The CDR3 is 16 amino acids. Written as DNA, the CDR3 is TGTGCCAGCAGCCCGAGACTAGCGGGAGTAGGTAACATTCAGTACTTC. Translation gives CASSPRLAGVGNIQYF.